The clone carrying this T cell receptor (beta chain) was detected only a few times. Its specificity is not known. This sample was included in a study of T-cell memory formation after mild COVID-19. Study as a whole: Largely, the TCR clusters proved donor specific. Study-wide points: Clones contracting over day 15 to 85 were CD4/CD8 balanced, with later expanders leaning CD4+.

The CDR3 consists of 16 residues. Germline loops: CDR1 MNHEY, CDR2 SVGEGT. V shed 5 bases, J shed 8 bases, and the junction held 15 bases outside the gene matches. TCRalpha and TCRbeta libraries used 5'RACE with constant-segment primers and UMIs. MiXCR, run by TCRdb on the 5' RACE reads, gives a single entry per CDR3 protein. This sample has under 50,000 distinct CDR3 sequences, with around 25% found just once. The sequence came from a man between 18 and 29 years old who had mild COVID-19 (a few samples of this study predate the infection). Cell type and time point are not known. This sequence joins TRBV6-2 or TRBV6-3 and TRBJ1-2; the match to TRBD1 covers 9 bases. Material: PBMCs or a T cell subset sorted from them (not recorded which). CDR3 bases: TGTGCCAGCAGTCGGGATCCCGGGACAGGGTCGAGCGGCTACACCTTC. Translated, it gives CASSRDPGTGSSGYTF.